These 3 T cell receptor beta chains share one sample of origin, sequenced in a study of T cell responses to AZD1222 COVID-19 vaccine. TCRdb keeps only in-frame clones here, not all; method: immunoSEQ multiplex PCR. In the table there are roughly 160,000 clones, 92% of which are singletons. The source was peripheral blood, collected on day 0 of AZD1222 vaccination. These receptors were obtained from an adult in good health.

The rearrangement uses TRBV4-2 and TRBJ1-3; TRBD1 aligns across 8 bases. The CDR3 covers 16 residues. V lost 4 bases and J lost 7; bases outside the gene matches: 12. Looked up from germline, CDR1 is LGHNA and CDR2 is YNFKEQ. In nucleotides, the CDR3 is TGTGCCAGCAGCCTCGTACGGACAGGGTCAACCAACACCATATATTTT. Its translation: CASSLVRTGSTNTIYF.

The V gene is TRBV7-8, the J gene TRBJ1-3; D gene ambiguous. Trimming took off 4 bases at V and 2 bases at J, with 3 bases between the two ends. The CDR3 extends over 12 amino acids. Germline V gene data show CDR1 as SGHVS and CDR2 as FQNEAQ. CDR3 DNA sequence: TGTGCCAGCAGCTCTACTGGAAACACCATATATTTT. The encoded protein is CASSSTGNTIYF.

CDR3 nucleotide sequence: TGTGCCAGCAGTCGGGAGGGGTCTAGCTACACCTTC. It encodes CASSREGSSYTF. The V call is TRBV27, the J call TRBJ1-2, with D possibly being TRBD1 (5 bases). Germline loops: CDR1 MNHEY, CDR2 SMNVEV (reference sequence). V was clipped by 5 bases and J by 9 bases, with 13 bases between them. The CDR3 length is 12 residues.